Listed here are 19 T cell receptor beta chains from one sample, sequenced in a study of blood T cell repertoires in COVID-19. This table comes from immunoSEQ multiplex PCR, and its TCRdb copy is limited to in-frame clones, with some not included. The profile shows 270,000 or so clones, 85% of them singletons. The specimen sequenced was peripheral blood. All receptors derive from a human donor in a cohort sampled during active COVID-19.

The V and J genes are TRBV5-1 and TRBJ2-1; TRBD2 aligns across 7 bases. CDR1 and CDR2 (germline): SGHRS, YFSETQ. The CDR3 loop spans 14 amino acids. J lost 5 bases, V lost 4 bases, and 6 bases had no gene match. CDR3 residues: CASSPSGTDNEQFF. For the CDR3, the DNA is TGCGCCAGCAGCCCGAGCGGGACCGACAATGAGCAGTTCTTC.

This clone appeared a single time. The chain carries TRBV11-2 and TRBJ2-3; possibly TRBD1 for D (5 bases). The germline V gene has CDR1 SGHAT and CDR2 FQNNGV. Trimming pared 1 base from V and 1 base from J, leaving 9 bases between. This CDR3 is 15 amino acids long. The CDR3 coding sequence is TGTGCCAGCAGCTTAGCCGGCAGGGGCACAGATACGCAGTATTTT. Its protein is CASSLAGRGTDTQYF.

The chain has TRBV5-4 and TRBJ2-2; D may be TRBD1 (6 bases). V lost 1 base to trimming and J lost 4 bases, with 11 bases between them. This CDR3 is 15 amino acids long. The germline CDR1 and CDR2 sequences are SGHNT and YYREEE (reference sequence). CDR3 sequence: CASSLQGRSTGELFF. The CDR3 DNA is TGTGCCAGCAGCTTGCAGGGGCGCAGCACCGGGGAGCTGTTTTTT. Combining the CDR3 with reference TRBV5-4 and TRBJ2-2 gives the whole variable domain ETGVTQSPTHLIKTRGQQVTLRCSSQSGHNTVSWYQQALGQGPQFIFQYYREEENGRGNFPPRFSGLQFPNYSSELNVNALELDDSALYLCASSLQGRSTGELFFGEGSRLTVL.

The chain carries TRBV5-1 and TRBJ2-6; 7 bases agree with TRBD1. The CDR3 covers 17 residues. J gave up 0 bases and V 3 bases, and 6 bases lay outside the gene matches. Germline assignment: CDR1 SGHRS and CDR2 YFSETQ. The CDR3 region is CASSSTGSPSGANVLTF. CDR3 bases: TGCGCCAGCAGCTCGACAGGGTCCCCCTCTGGGGCCAACGTCCTGACTTTC.

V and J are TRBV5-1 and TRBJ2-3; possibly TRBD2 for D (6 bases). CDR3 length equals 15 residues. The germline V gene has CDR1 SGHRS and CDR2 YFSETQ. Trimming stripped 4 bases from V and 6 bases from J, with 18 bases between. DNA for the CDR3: TGCGCCAGCAGCGTTAGCGGCTCGGAGGTGGATACGCAGTATTTT. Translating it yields CASSVSGSEVDTQYF.

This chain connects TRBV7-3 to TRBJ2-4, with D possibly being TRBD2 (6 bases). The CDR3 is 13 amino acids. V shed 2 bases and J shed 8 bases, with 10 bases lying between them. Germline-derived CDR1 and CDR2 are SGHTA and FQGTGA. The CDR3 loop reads CASSLGTGDIQYF. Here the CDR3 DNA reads TGTGCCAGCAGCTTAGGGACGGGGGACATTCAGTACTTC.

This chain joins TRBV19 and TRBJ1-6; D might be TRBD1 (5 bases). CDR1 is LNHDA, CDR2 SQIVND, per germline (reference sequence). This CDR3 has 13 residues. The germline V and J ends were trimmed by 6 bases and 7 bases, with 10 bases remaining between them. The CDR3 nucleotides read TGTGCCAGTAGGCCGGACAAGAATTCACCCCTCCACTTT. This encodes CASRPDKNSPLHF.

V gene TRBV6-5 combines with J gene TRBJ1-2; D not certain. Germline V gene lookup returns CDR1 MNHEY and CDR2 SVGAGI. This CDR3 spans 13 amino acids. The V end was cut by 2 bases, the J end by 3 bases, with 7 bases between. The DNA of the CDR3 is TGTGCCAGCAGTTACCCTAACTACTATGGCTACACCTTC. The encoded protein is CASSYPNYYGYTF.

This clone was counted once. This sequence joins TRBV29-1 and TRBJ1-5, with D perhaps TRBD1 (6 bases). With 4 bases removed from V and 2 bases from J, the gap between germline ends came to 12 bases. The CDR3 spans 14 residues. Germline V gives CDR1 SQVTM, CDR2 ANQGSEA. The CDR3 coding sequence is TGCAGCGTTGCCTTAGGGGGTGGCAATCAGCCCCAGCATTTT. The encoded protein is CSVALGGGNQPQHF.

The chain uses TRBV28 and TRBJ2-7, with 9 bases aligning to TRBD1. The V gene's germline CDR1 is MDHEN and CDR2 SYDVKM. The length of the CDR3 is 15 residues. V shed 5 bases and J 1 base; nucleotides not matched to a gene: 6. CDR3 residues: CASSKPQGASYEQYF. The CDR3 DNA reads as TGTGCCAGCAGTAAGCCACAGGGGGCTTCCTACGAGCAGTACTTC.

The CDR3 region is CASSRLAGVSETQYF. In nucleotides, the CDR3 is TGTGCCAGCAGTCGGCTAGCGGGAGTTTCAGAGACCCAGTACTTC. The chain links TRBV27 to TRBJ2-5, with 10 positions matching TRBD2. Per germline, CDR1 MNHEY and CDR2 SMNVEV (reference sequence). The CDR3 spans 15 residues. J was trimmed by 4 bases and V by 5 bases; bases with no gene match: 7.

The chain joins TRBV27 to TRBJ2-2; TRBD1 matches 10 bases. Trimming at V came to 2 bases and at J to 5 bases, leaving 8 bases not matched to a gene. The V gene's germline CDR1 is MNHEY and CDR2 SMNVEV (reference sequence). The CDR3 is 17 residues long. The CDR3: CASSLPSPGQGTGELFF. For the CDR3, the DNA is TGTGCCAGCAGTTTACCCTCCCCGGGACAGGGGACCGGGGAGCTGTTTTTT.

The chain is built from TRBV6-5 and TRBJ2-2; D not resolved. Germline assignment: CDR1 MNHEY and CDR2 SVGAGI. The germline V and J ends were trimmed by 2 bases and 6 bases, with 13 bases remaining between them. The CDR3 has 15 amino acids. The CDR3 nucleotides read TGTGCCAGCAGTTACAGTCTAGTGGGTGCCGGGGAGCTGTTTTTT. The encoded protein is CASSYSLVGAGELFF.

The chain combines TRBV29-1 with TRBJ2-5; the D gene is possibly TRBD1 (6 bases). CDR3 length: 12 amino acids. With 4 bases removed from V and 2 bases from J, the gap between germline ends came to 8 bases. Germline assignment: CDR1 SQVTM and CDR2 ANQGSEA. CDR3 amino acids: CSVARGQETQYF. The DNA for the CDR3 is TGCAGCGTTGCTAGGGGGCAAGAGACCCAGTACTTC.

The chain's CDR3 is CASKDSSTEAFF. The CDR3 DNA is TGTGCCAGCAAAGACAGTTCCACTGAAGCTTTCTTT. The gene calls are TRBV28 and TRBJ1-1, with D tentatively TRBD1 (5 bases). The CDR3 consists of 12 residues. The germline CDR1 and CDR2 sequences are MDHEN and SYDVKM. V lost 7 bases and J 4 bases, leaving 10 bases between the germline ends.

CDR3 nucleotides: TGTGCCAGCAGCTTACCAGGGGGCGAGGCTTTCTTT. Protein product: CASSLPGGEAFF. The V call is TRBV7-9, the J call TRBJ1-1; TRBD1 matches 8 bases. CDR3 length: 12 amino acids. Germline CDR1 reads SEHNR; CDR2 reads FQNEAQ (reference sequence). V shed 2 bases and J 11 bases; nucleotides not matched to a gene: 4.

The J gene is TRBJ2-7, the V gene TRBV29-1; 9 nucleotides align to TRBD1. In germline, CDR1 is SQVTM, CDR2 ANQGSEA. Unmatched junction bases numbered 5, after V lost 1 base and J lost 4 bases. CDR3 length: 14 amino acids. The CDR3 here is CSVEGDRDPYEQYF. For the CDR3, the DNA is TGCAGCGTTGAAGGGGACAGGGACCCTTACGAGCAGTACTTC.

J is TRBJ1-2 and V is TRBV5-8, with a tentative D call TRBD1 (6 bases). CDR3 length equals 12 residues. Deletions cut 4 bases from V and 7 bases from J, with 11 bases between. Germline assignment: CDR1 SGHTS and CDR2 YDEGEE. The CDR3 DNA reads TGTGCCAGCAGCCTAACAGGGACTGGCTACACCTTC. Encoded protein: CASSLTGTGYTF.

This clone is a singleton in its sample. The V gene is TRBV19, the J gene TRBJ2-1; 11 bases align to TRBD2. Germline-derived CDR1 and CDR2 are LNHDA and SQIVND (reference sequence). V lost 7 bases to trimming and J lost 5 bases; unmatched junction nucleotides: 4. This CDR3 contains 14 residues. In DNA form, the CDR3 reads TGTGCCAGTAAGGGGACTAGCGGAAACAATGAGCAGTTCTTC. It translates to CASKGTSGNNEQFF.